The 13 T cell receptor beta chains below come from one sample, sequenced in a study of blood T cells in healthy people across ages. It was with a sample-barcoded 5' primer and a J-beta primer mix that a second PCR of roughly 6 to 11 cycles was run. TCRdb called the 5' RACE reads again in MiXCR, with one record for every CDR3 protein. The repertoire holds approximately 900,000 distinct CDR3 sequences, 45% to 50% seen once, with 13% in the top ten. The sequenced sample consisted of blood. The origin of the receptors is a man aged 30 to 39 in good health.

This clonotype was observed a few times. V and J are TRBV29-1 and TRBJ1-2, with 7 bases fitting TRBD1. The CDR3 extends over 13 amino acids. The V gene end was trimmed by 2 bases and the J gene end by 2 bases; junction bases not matched to a gene: 2. Germline V gene data show CDR1 as SQVTM and CDR2 as ANQGSEA. The CDR3 is CSVETGENYGYTF. The DNA for the CDR3 is TGCAGCGTTGAAACAGGGGAAAACTATGGCTACACCTTC.

Many counts were recorded for this clonotype. The rearrangement links TRBV7-9 to TRBJ2-7; D perhaps matches TRBD2 (5 bases). Trimming pared 4 bases from V and 12 bases from J, leaving 16 bases between. Germline-derived CDR1 and CDR2 are SEHNR and FQNEAQ (reference sequence). The CDR3 spans 12 residues. As DNA, the CDR3 is TGTGCCAGCAGCTCTCACGGAGGTTCAGGGTACTTC. It translates to CASSSHGGSGYF.

The chain has TRBV7-3 and TRBJ2-1; TRBD2 aligns across 9 bases. The ends lost 5 bases at V and 9 bases at J; junction bases unmatched: 8. The germline gives CDR1 SGHTA, CDR2 FQGTGA. The length of the CDR3 is 14 residues. The DNA for the CDR3 is TGTGCCAGCAGCCCTACCTTTAGCGGGGGTGAGCAGTTCTTC. It yields the protein CASSPTFSGGEQFF.

V is TRBV6-1 and J is TRBJ2-1; 11 bases match TRBD2. The ends lost 4 bases at V and 5 bases at J; junction bases unmatched: 7. The V gene's germline CDR1 is MNHNS and CDR2 SASEGT. This CDR3 spans 16 amino acids. CDR3 residues: CASSVVSGGAHNEQFF. CDR3 sequence (DNA): TGTGCCAGCAGTGTCGTTAGCGGGGGGGCCCACAATGAGCAGTTCTTC.

The chain combines TRBV12-3 or TRBV12-4 with TRBJ1-1; TRBD1 aligns across 7 bases. Trimming took 5 bases from V and 4 from J; bases not matched to a gene: 7. The CDR3 is made up of 14 amino acids. The CDR3 DNA sequence: TGTGCCAGCAGTGTAGGGACAGCCGGCACTGAAGCTTTCTTT. Protein product: CASSVGTAGTEAFF.

The chain has TRBV20-1 and TRBJ1-5; the match to TRBD1 covers 7 bases. Germline-derived CDR1 and CDR2 are DFQATT and SNEGSKA (reference sequence). Germline trimming cut 4 bases from V and 0 bases from J; bases unmatched to any gene: 15. The length of the CDR3 is 18 residues. CDR3 coding DNA: TGCAGTGCTACGGCCGGGACAGCAGCTATTTATAGCAATCAGCCCCAGCATTTT. This translates into CSATAGTAAIYSNQPQHF.

CDR3 bases: TGTGCCAGCAGTTTACCCGGGGGGGCCCCAGATACGCAGTATTTT. Protein: CASSLPGGAPDTQYF. The gene calls are TRBV28 and TRBJ2-3; 8 nucleotides agree with TRBD2. The CDR3 totals 15 residues. CDR1 is MDHEN and CDR2 is SYDVKM in the germline V gene. J gave up 4 bases and V 2 bases, and 5 bases lay outside the gene matches.

V and J are TRBV7-2 and TRBJ2-1, with 13 bases fitting TRBD2. CDR1 is SGHTA, CDR2 FQGNSA, per germline. The CDR3 contains 16 residues. V dropped 0 bases and J dropped 6; count of bases not matched to a gene: 2. The CDR3 loop reads CASSLARTSGGNEQFF. DNA of the CDR3: TGTGCCAGCAGCTTAGCGCGGACTAGCGGGGGCAATGAGCAGTTCTTC.

This clonotype came up a few times. V and J are TRBV9 and TRBJ2-7, with TRBD1 matching 9 bases. J was trimmed by 7 bases and V by 0 bases; bases with no gene match: 8. This CDR3 is 15 amino acids long. Germline V lookup: CDR1 SGDLS, CDR2 YYNGEE. CDR3 sequence (DNA): TGTGCCAGCAGCGTAGGATTGGGACAGGGCGGGGAGCAGTACTTC. Amino acids: CASSVGLGQGGEQYF.

This clonotype was observed many times. V usage is TRBV20-1 and J usage is TRBJ2-7; D could derive from TRBD1 or TRBD2 (5 bases each). The CDR3 spans 13 residues. CDR1 and CDR2 from the germline V gene are DFQATT and SNEGSKA (reference sequence). The ends were cut back, 6 bases at V and 2 bases at J, with 14 bases in the middle. CDR3 in amino acids: CSAPRDGAYEQYF. The CDR3 nucleotides are TGCAGTGCCCCCCGGGACGGTGCCTACGAGCAGTACTTC.

The genes are TRBV11-2 and TRBJ2-1; tentative D call: TRBD2 (6 bases). V was pared by 3 bases and J by 10 bases, with 19 bases between. The CDR3 is made up of 15 amino acids. Germline-derived CDR1 and CDR2 are SGHAT and FQNNGV. The CDR3 loop reads CASSFADGSSYEQFF. The CDR3 DNA reads TGTGCCAGCAGCTTTGCGGACGGGAGCTCCTACGAGCAGTTCTTC. The full variable domain, completed using reference TRBV11-2 and TRBJ2-1, is EAGVAQSPRYKIIEKRQSVAFWCNPISGHATLYWYQQILGQGPKLLIQFQNNGVVDDSQLPKDRFSAERLKGVDSTLKIQPAKLEDSAVYLCASSFADGSSYEQFFGPGTRLTVL.

The chain has TRBV12-3 or TRBV12-4 and TRBJ1-4; 8 nucleotides line up with TRBD1. V gave up 6 bases and J gave up 3 bases; unmatched junction bases: 9. The CDR3 is 16 residues long. The CDR3: CASRRSTGGPNEKLFF. CDR3 DNA sequence: TGTGCCAGCAGACGATCCACAGGGGGTCCTAATGAAAAACTGTTTTTT.

The J gene is TRBJ2-7, the V gene TRBV27, with 10 nucleotides matching TRBD1. In germline, CDR1 is MNHEY, CDR2 SMNVEV (reference sequence). CDR3 length equals 14 residues. Trimming at V came to 2 bases and at J to 6 bases, leaving 4 bases not matched to a gene. The CDR3 here is CASSLETGGGEQYF. The CDR3, as DNA: TGTGCCAGCAGTTTAGAGACAGGGGGCGGCGAGCAGTACTTC.